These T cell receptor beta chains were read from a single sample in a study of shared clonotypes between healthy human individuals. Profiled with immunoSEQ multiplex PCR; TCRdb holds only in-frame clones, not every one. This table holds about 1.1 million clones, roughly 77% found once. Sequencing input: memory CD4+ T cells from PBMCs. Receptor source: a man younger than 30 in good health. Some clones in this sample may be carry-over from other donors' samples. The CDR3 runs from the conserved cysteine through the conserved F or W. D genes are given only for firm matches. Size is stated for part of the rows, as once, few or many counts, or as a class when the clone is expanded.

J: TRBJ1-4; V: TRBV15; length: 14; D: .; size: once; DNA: TGTGCCACCAGCAGAGATACGAACGGTGAAAAACTGTTTTTT; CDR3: CATSRDTNGEKLFF
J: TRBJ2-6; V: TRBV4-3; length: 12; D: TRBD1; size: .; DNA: TGCGCCAGCAGCCAAGCGGAGACAGGGGGTTTCTTC; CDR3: CASSQAETGGFF
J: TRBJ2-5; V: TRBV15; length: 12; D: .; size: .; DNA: TGTGCCACCAGCAGAGATGGAGAGACCCAGTACTTC; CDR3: CATSRDGETQYF
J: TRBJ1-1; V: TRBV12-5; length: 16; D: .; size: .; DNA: TGTGCTAGTGGTTTCCAACCCCTACAGGATAACACTGAAGCTTTCTTT; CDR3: CASGFQPLQDNTEAFF
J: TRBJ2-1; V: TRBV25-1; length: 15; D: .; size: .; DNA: TGTGCCAGCAGTCCCCCTGTTCCCCTGAACAATGAGCAGTTCTTC; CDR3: CASSPPVPLNNEQFF
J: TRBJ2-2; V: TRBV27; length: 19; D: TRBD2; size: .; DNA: TGTGCCAGCAGTCCACGCTCGGGACTAGCGGGACCCACTACCGGGGAGCTGTTTTTT; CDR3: CASSPRSGLAGPTTGELFF
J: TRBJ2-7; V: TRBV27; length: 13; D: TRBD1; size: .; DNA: TGTGCCAGCAGTCACCCGGACAGGGTCGAGCAGTACTTC; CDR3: CASSHPDRVEQYF
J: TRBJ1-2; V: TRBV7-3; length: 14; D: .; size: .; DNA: TGTGCCAGCAGCTCTGGGCCCCTGTTAGGTGGCTACACCTTC; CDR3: CASSSGPLLGGYTF
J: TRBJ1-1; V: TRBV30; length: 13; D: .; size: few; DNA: TGTGCCTGGAGTGACCGGGGCGGCACTGAAGCTTTCTTT; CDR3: CAWSDRGGTEAFF
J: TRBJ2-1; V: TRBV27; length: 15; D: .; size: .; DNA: TGTGCCAGCAGTTTGGCGCTTAGGTCCTACAATGAGCAGTTCTTC; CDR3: CASSLALRSYNEQFF
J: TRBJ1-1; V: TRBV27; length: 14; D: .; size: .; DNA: TGTGCCAGCAGTGGGGGGGCGGTGAACACTGAAGCTTTCTTT; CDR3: CASSGGAVNTEAFF
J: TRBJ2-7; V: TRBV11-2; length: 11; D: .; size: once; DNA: TGTGCCAGCAGCCAACTGACCGAGCAGTACTTC; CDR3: CASSQLTEQYF
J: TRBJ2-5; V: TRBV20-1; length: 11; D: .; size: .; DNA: TGCAGTGCTAAGTACCAAGAGACCCAGTACTTC; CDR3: CSAKYQETQYF
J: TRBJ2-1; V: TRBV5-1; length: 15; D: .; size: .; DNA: TGCGCCAGCAGCCAGACAGGAACTTCCTACAATGAGCAGTTCTTC; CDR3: CASSQTGTSYNEQFF
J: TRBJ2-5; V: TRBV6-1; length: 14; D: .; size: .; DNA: TGTGCCAGCAGTGGGGGGCGGCCCGAAGAGACCCAGTACTTC; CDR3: CASSGGRPEETQYF
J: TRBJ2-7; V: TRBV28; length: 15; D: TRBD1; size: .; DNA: TGTGCCAGCAGCTTGATTGGGACAGGGTCCTACGAGCAGTACTTC; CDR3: CASSLIGTGSYEQYF
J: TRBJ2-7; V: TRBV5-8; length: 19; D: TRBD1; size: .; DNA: TGTGCCAGCAGCTCCCTACCCGGGACAGGGAGGTACACCGGCTACGAGCAGTACTTC; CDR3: CASSSLPGTGRYTGYEQYF
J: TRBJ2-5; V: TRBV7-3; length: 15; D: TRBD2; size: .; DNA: TGTGCCAGCAGCTTATTTGGACTAGCGGGAGAGACCCAGTACTTC; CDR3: CASSLFGLAGETQYF
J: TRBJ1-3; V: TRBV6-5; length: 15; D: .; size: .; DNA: TGTGCCAGCAGTGCACGGGCCGGGGGTGGAAACACCATATATTTT; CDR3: CASSARAGGGNTIYF
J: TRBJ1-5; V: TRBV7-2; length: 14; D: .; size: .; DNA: TGTGCCAGCAGCTTAGCAGGGGCAGGTCAGCCCCAGCATTTT; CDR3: CASSLAGAGQPQHF
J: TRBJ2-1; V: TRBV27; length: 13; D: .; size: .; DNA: TGTGCCAGCAGCAGGGGATCCTACAATGAGCAGTTCTTC; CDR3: CASSRGSYNEQFF
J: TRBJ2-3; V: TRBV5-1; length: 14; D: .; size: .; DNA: TGCGCCAGCAGCAAAGAAAAGCCCACAGATACGCAGTATTTT; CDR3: CASSKEKPTDTQYF
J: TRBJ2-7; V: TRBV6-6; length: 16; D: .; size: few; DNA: TGTGCCAGCAGCGACAGCGGGGCAGGGGGCCCCCACGAGCAGTACTTC; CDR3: CASSDSGAGGPHEQYF
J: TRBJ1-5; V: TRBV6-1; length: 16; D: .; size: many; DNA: TGTGCCAGCAGTGAAGGCGGGGGGTATAGCAATCAGCCCCAGCATTTT; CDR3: CASSEGGGYSNQPQHF
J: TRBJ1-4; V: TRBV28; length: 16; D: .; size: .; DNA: TGTGCCAGCAGTCTCCAACTCTCGGGCACTAATGAAAAACTGTTTTTT; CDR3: CASSLQLSGTNEKLFF
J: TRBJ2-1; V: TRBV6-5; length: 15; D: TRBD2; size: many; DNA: TGTGCCAGCAGGCAGCGGGAGGGGGCCTACAATGAGCAGTTCTTC; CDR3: CASRQREGAYNEQFF
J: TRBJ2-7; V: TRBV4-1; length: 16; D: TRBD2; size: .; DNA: TGCGCCAGCAGCCAGGGGGGGACGTTGTTGAACTACGAGCAGTACTTC; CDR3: CASSQGGTLLNYEQYF
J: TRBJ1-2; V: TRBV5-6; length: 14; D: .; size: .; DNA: TGTGCCAGCAGCTTGGAGGACAGCGGCAATGGCTACACCTTC; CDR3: CASSLEDSGNGYTF
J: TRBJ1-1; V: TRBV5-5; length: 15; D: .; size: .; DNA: TGTGCCAGCAGCTTGGCCGGGGCAGGGTACACTGAAGCTTTCTTT; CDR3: CASSLAGAGYTEAFF
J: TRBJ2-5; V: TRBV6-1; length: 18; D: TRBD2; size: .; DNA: TGTGCCAGCAGTGAAATTCTTTGGCTAGCGGGAGAGTTAGAGACCCAGTACTTC; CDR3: CASSEILWLAGELETQYF
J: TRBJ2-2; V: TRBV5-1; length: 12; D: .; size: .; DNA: TGCGCCAGCACTAGGGAGGCCGGGGAGCTGTTTTTT; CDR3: CASTREAGELFF
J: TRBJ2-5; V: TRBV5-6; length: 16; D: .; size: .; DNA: TGTGCCAGCAGCAATCCAGTCAAAGGGGGTCAAGAGACCCAGTACTTC; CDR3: CASSNPVKGGQETQYF
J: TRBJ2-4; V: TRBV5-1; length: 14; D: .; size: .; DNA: TGCGCCAGCAGCTTTGACCCAGCCAAAAACATTCAGTACTTC; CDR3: CASSFDPAKNIQYF
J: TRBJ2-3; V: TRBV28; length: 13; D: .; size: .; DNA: TGTGCCAGCAGTTTAGCGGGGCGGGATGGGCAGTATTTT; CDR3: CASSLAGRDGQYF
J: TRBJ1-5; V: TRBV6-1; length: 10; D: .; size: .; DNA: TGTGCCAGCAGCGGTCAGCCCCAGCATTTT; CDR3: CASSGQPQHF
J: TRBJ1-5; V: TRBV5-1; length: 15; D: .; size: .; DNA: TGCGCCAGCAGCTTGGTGGCCGGTAGCAATCAGCCCCAGCATTTT; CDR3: CASSLVAGSNQPQHF
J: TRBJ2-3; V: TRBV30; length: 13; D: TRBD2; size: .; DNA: TGTGCCTGTAGCGGGAGCGGCACAGATACGCAGTATTTT; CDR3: CACSGSGTDTQYF
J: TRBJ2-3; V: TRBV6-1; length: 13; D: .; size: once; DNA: TGTGCCAGCAGTGATGGCACGGGCGATACGCAGTATTTT; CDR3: CASSDGTGDTQYF
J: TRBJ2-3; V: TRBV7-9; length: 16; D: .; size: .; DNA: TGTGCCAGCAGCCTAGGTAATGCGGGGCCCACAGATACGCAGTATTTT; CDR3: CASSLGNAGPTDTQYF
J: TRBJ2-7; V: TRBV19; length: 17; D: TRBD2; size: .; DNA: TGTGCCAGTAGTACACCGGGACTAGCGGGAGGACGCCACGAGCAGTACTTC; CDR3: CASSTPGLAGGRHEQYF
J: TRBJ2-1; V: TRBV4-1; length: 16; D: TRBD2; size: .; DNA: TGCGCCAGCAGCTGGTATACTAGCGTTCACCCCAATGAGCAGTTCTTC; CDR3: CASSWYTSVHPNEQFF
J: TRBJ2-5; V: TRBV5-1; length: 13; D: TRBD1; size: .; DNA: TGCGCCAGCAGCACGGACAGGGCGGAGACCCAGTACTTC; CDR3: CASSTDRAETQYF
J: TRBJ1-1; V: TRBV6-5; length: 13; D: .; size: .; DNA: TGTGCCAGCAGGGGACCTGGGAACACTGAAGCTTTCTTT; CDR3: CASRGPGNTEAFF
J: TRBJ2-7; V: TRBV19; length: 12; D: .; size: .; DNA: TGTGCCAGTAGTATTGGGGGTTACGAGCAGTACTTC; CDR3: CASSIGGYEQYF
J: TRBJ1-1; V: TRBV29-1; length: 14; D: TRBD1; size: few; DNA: TGCAGCGTTGGGAAAGGGACAGGGGGCACTGAAGCTTTCTTT; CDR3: CSVGKGTGGTEAFF
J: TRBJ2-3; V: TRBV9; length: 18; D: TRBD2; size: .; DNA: TGTGCCAGCAGCGTAGAGATGATGGTAGCGGGAGGGCCAGATACGCAGTATTTT; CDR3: CASSVEMMVAGGPDTQYF
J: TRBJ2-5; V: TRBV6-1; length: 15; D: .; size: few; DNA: TGTGCCAGCAGTGAACCGATTAAGGGTCAAGAGACCCAGTACTTC; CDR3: CASSEPIKGQETQYF
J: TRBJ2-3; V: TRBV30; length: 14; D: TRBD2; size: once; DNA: TGTGCCTGGAGTCTAGCGGCCAGCACAGATACGCAGTATTTT; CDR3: CAWSLAASTDTQYF
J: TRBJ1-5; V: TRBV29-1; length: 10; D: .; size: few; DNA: TGCAGCGTTGGTACCACTCCCCAGCATTTT; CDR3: CSVGTTPQHF
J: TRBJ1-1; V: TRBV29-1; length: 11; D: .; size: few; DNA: TGCAGCGTAAGGACTGGCACTGAAGCTTTCTTT; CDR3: CSVRTGTEAFF
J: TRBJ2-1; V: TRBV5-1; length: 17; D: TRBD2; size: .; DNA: TGCGCCAGCAGCTGGGGGACTAGCGCGAGCTCCTACAATGAGCAGTTCTTC; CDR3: CASSWGTSASSYNEQFF
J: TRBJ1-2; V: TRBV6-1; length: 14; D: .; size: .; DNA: TGTGCCAGCAGTGACCAGGGGCGGGCGGGAGGCTACACCTTC; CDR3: CASSDQGRAGGYTF
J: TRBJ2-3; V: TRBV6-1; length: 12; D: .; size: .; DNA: TGTGCCAGCAGTGAAGGCGCAGATACGCAGTATTTT; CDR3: CASSEGADTQYF